This T cell receptor beta chain was profiled in a study of T cells in tumors after PD-1 blockade. Generated by immunoSEQ multiplex PCR, the TCRdb table keeps only in-frame clones and is missing some. This table has some 66,000 clones, 74% appearing once. The starting material was PBMCs, obtained after anti-PD-1 treatment. This clonotype was obtained from a human donor with basal cell carcinoma.

CDR3 amino acids: CASSLIPGQGYNEQFF. DNA of the CDR3: TGCGCCAGCAGCTTGATTCCGGGACAGGGCTACAATGAGCAGTTCTTC. J is TRBJ2-1 and V is TRBV5-1; TRBD1 matches 9 bases. The CDR3 spans 16 residues. V dropped 1 base and J dropped 3; count of bases not matched to a gene: 5. The V gene's germline CDR1 is SGHRS and CDR2 YFSETQ.